This is a list of T cell receptor beta chains from one sample in a study of cytotoxic CD8 clonotypes in ibrutinib-treated CLL. The data were produced by immunoSEQ multiplex PCR, yet TCRdb's version contains in-frame clones alone and is incomplete. Among under 200,000 clones listed, approximately 80% were seen once. The material was PBMCs, obtained after 12 months of ibrutinib treatment. These receptors originate from a human donor with chronic lymphocytic leukemia. CDR3s include the opening cysteine and the closing phenylalanine or tryptophan. The D gene is left open where the match is weak. Size is stated for part of the rows, as once, few or many counts, or as a class when the clone is expanded.

cdr3_aa: CASSQDDRTSGGEGQRTQYF
d_call: TRBD2
v_call: TRBV4-1
clone_size: NA

cdr3_aa: CASSAGPLQPQHF
d_call: NA
v_call: TRBV28
clone_size: NA

cdr3_aa: CASSIALAGGPGDTQYF
d_call: TRBD2
v_call: TRBV19
clone_size: NA

cdr3_aa: CASSFLAGGTSEQFF
d_call: TRBD2
v_call: TRBV5-1
clone_size: NA

cdr3_aa: CASSAGKNTEAFF
d_call: NA
v_call: TRBV6-4
clone_size: NA

cdr3_aa: CASRQQGPGEQYF
d_call: TRBD1
v_call: TRBV28
clone_size: once

cdr3_aa: CATSRVLAEGDTQYF
d_call: TRBD2
v_call: TRBV15
clone_size: NA

cdr3_aa: CASWQGGHQPQHF
d_call: TRBD1
v_call: TRBV2
clone_size: NA

cdr3_aa: CASSRVTGTGSDEQYF
d_call: TRBD1
v_call: TRBV4-1
clone_size: NA

cdr3_aa: CATSKGQPLHEQFF
d_call: TRBD1
v_call: TRBV15
clone_size: once

cdr3_aa: CASSEARGLGRVYGYTF
d_call: TRBD1
v_call: TRBV6-1
clone_size: NA

cdr3_aa: CASSQGNSNQPQHF
d_call: NA
v_call: TRBV4-1
clone_size: NA

cdr3_aa: CASSSGTSGGFNTQYF
d_call: TRBD2
v_call: TRBV28
clone_size: NA

cdr3_aa: CASSQSYQETQYF
d_call: NA
v_call: TRBV7-3
clone_size: NA

cdr3_aa: CASSKTRALHF
d_call: NA
v_call: TRBV28
clone_size: NA

cdr3_aa: CASGNQPQHF
d_call: NA
v_call: TRBV28
clone_size: NA

cdr3_aa: CASSPQQNYEQYF
d_call: NA
v_call: TRBV18
clone_size: NA

cdr3_aa: CASRGGPPWQETQYF
d_call: TRBD2
v_call: TRBV28
clone_size: NA

cdr3_aa: CSVRRGQGASYEQYF
d_call: TRBD1
v_call: TRBV29-1
clone_size: few

cdr3_aa: CASSLGQGPEAFF
d_call: TRBD1
v_call: TRBV5-4
clone_size: NA

cdr3_aa: CASLPTSRLAGTPDTQYF
d_call: TRBD2
v_call: TRBV2
clone_size: NA

cdr3_aa: CASSLEGQAYEQYF
d_call: TRBD1
v_call: TRBV7-6
clone_size: NA

cdr3_aa: CASSQPGDSETQYF
d_call: NA
v_call: TRBV7-6
clone_size: NA

cdr3_aa: CASSLSIGGNEQFF
d_call: NA
v_call: TRBV7-9
clone_size: once

cdr3_aa: CASDGRGLTGELFF
d_call: NA
v_call: TRBV6-5
clone_size: NA

cdr3_aa: CASSVGTNNEQFF
d_call: NA
v_call: TRBV7-3
clone_size: once

cdr3_aa: CSVERESWETQYF
d_call: NA
v_call: TRBV29-1
clone_size: NA

cdr3_aa: CASSIPTGGSEAFF
d_call: TRBD1
v_call: TRBV19
clone_size: NA